This T cell receptor (beta chain) was profiled in a study of blood T cell repertoires in COVID-19. Study summary: COVID-19 samples collected from the United States, Italy and Spain covered acute and convalescent phases.

Seattle patient enrollment occurred during active infection, with longitudinal follow-up thereafter. In the original processing: Estimation of nucleated cell counts relied on the amplification of reference gene primers. Measured with immunoSEQ multiplex PCR; TCRdb has only the in-frame clones, and not every one. V and J calls plus clone size are reproduced from that table; the DNA served to infer D and trimming. The sample yields over 250,000 clones, approximately 86% seen once. CDR1 GTSNPN and CDR2 SVGIG come from the germline V gene (reference sequence). V was pared by 1 base and J by 6 bases, with 2 bases of the junction left unmatched. This CDR3 spans 15 amino acids. This clone was counted once.

This chain links TRBV30 with TRBJ2-1; 14 nucleotides align to TRBD2. The sample comprised peripheral blood. This clonotype was obtained from a woman aged 65 to 85 with COVID-19, enrolled during active disease. The CDR3 bases are TGTGCCTGGAGTGAGACTAGCGGGGGGGCCAATGAGCAGTTCTTC. Translated: CAWSETSGGANEQFF.